Given below is one T cell receptor beta chain in context. The antigen remains undetermined. These data are taken from a study of read filtering for tumor transcriptome and immune sequencing. Study summary: TCR-mapped reads were about 4.05 to 10.27 million with IR-seq versus roughly 85 to 1,400 with RNA-seq. Whole-study results and caveats: Single-read clonotypes: approximately 87% of IR-seq clonotypes (roughly 4% of reads), 74.6% of RNA-seq clonotypes (around 45% of reads). RNA-seq captured clonotypes less deeply and reliably than IR-seq.

The library was built from about 400 ng RNA with molecular barcoded adaptors for alpha/delta and beta/gamma chains. TCRdb redid the calling of the reads with MiXCR, one entry per CDR3 protein. This sample has 100,000 to 150,000 distinct CDR3 sequences, with approximately 13% found just once. Bone marrow was sampled from every patient at the time of active disease. There are 17 residues in the CDR3. Germline assignment: CDR1 ENHRY and CDR2 SYGVKD. V trimming: 0 bases; J trimming: 2 bases; junction bases outside the gene matches: 8. The receptor was isolated from a donor aged 40 or over with multiple myeloma. The sample taken for sequencing was a population of CD138-negative cells sorted from bone marrow. The V call is TRBV10-3, the J call TRBJ2-3, with 7 bases that match TRBD1. The CDR3 spells CAISESRGQIVTDTQYF. The CDR3 DNA reads as TGTGCCATCAGTGAGTCGAGGGGACAGATCGTCACAGATACGCAGTATTTT.